The 23 T cell receptor beta chains reported below all come from one sample, sequenced in a study of blood T cell repertoires in COVID-19. Method: immunoSEQ multiplex PCR; TCRdb's copy keeps in-frame clones and lacks some. The sample yields roughly 190,000 clones, about 86% seen once. Source material: peripheral blood. These receptors all come from a woman of 80 years or more in a cohort sampled during active or convalescent COVID-19.

The V call is TRBV7-2, the J call TRBJ2-7; D might be TRBD1 (6 bases). The V end lost 5 bases, the J end lost 2 bases, and 16 bases lay between the germline ends. The V gene's germline CDR1 is SGHTA and CDR2 FQGNSA. The CDR3 loop spans 15 amino acids. CDR3 DNA sequence: TGTGCCAGCAGCGAACAGGGCAGCGAGACCTACGAGCAGTACGTC. This codes for CASSEQGSETYEQYV.

The chain uses TRBV9 and TRBJ2-2; TRBD1 matches at 8 bases. V was pared by 5 bases and J by 7 bases, with 7 bases of the junction left unmatched. Germline V gene sequence: CDR1 SGDLS, CDR2 YYNGEE. The CDR3 runs 14 residues. In DNA form, the CDR3 reads TGTGCCAGCAGGGGGGGACAGGATAACGGGGAGCTGTTTTTT. Encoded protein: CASRGGQDNGELFF.

The chain has TRBV6-6 and TRBJ1-5; no clear D. CDR1 and CDR2 from the germline V gene are MNHNY and SVGAGI (reference sequence). This CDR3 has 9 residues. The CDR3 protein is CAADQPQHF. As DNA, the CDR3 is TGTGCAGCTGATCAGCCCCAGCATTTT.

V usage is TRBV18 and J usage is TRBJ1-2, with D unresolved. V lost 2 bases and J 6 bases, leaving 10 bases between the germline ends. The CDR3 is 13 residues long. Germline V gene data show CDR1 as KGHSH and CDR2 as LQKENI. As DNA, the CDR3 is TGTGCCAGCTCACCAGATCGCAGGAATGGCTACACCTTC. Encoded protein: CASSPDRRNGYTF. Using reference TRBV18 and TRBJ1-2 for the parts outside the CDR3, the full variable domain is NAGVMQNPRHLVRRRGQEARLRCSPMKGHSHVYWYRQLPEEGLKFMVYLQKENIIDESGMPKERFSAEFPKEGPSILRIQQVVRGDSAAYFCASSPDRRNGYTFGSGTRLTVV.

This clone appeared a few times. The V and J genes are TRBV5-1 and TRBJ2-1; TRBD2 aligns across 13 bases. CDR3 length: 20 residues. Losses at the gene ends were 4 bases for V and 0 bases for J; bases not matched to a gene: 13. CDR1 is SGHRS, CDR2 YFSETQ, per germline. The CDR3: CASSDGPGLAGVPSYNEQFF. The DNA of the CDR3 is TGCGCCAGCAGCGATGGACCCGGACTAGCGGGAGTTCCCTCCTACAATGAGCAGTTCTTC.

This chain links TRBV5-4 with TRBJ1-4; D might be TRBD1 (5 bases). V was cut by 0 bases and J by 8 bases, with 14 bases left in between. This CDR3 is 15 amino acids long. Germline V CDR1 and CDR2: SGHNT, YYREEE (reference sequence). The DNA for the CDR3 is TGTGCCAGCAGCTTGGGCGTATCAGGGAACGAAAAACTGTTTTTT. This translates into CASSLGVSGNEKLFF.

In this sample, this clone turned up a few times. J is TRBJ1-6 and V is TRBV27; 9 bases are shared with TRBD1. The CDR3 contains 14 residues. Losses at the gene ends were 5 bases for V and 10 bases for J; bases not matched to a gene: 6. Looked up from germline, CDR1 is MNHEY and CDR2 is SMNVEV (reference sequence). The CDR3 loop reads CASSTDRGRSPLHF. CDR3 DNA sequence: TGTGCCAGCAGTACGGACAGGGGTAGGTCACCCCTCCACTTT.

This clone is a singleton in its sample. This chain connects TRBV7-9 to TRBJ2-1; 7 positions match TRBD2. Germline V gene sequence: CDR1 SEHNR, CDR2 FQNEAQ (reference sequence). There are 12 residues in the CDR3. V lost 5 bases and J lost 7; bases outside the gene matches: 2. The CDR3 reads CASSRAGNEQFF. CDR3 DNA sequence: TGTGCCAGCAGCCGAGCGGGGAATGAGCAGTTCTTC.

The chain couples TRBV5-1 to TRBJ1-4; D not resolved. CDR1 is SGHRS, CDR2 YFSETQ, per germline. The CDR3 consists of 15 residues. V lost 4 bases and J lost 2, with 12 bases in between. This chain's CDR3 is CASSPRSETNEKLFF. The CDR3, as DNA: TGCGCCAGCAGCCCCCGGTCCGAGACTAATGAAAAACTGTTTTTT.

V gene TRBV6-2 or TRBV6-3 combines with J gene TRBJ1-5; TRBD1 matches 7 bases. J lost 5 bases, V lost 6 bases, and 7 bases had no gene match. This CDR3 contains 14 residues. Germline lookup yields CDR1 MNHEY and CDR2 SVGEGT. CDR3 DNA sequence: TGTGCCAGCAGCAACCTAGACAGGGATCAGCCCCAGCATTTT. Its protein is CASSNLDRDQPQHF.

The J gene is TRBJ2-7, the V gene TRBV6-5; a possible D gene is TRBD2 (6 bases). The V gene's germline CDR1 is MNHEY and CDR2 SVGAGI. The CDR3 contains 15 residues. Between the trimmed V and J ends, which lost 4 bases and 6 bases, there was a span of 19 bases. The CDR3: CASSSPKGGPSEQYV. The CDR3 DNA sequence: TGTGCCAGCAGTTCCCCGAAGGGAGGACCTTCCGAGCAGTACGTC.

The chain combines TRBV9 with TRBJ1-4; 7 nucleotides match TRBD1. V dropped 4 bases and J dropped 8; count of bases not matched to a gene: 11. Germline V gives CDR1 SGDLS, CDR2 YYNGEE. The CDR3 contains 15 residues. The chain's CDR3 is CASSQEGATAEKLFF. The CDR3 DNA sequence: TGTGCCAGCAGCCAGGAGGGGGCGACGGCGGAAAAACTGTTTTTT.

The J gene is TRBJ2-1, the V gene TRBV6-4; 12 bases fit TRBD2. Germline assignment: CDR1 MRHNA and CDR2 SNTAGT. V shed 3 bases, J shed 4 bases, and the junction held 1 base outside the gene matches. This CDR3 has 15 residues. Written as DNA, the CDR3 is TGTGCCAGCAGTGAGACTAGCGGGAGTTACAATGAGCAGTTCTTC. Protein product: CASSETSGSYNEQFF.

Turning to this clone: The sample contains more than one DNA sequence encoding this CDR3. V usage is TRBV12-3 or TRBV12-4 and J usage is TRBJ1-2; weak D call: TRBD1 (5 bases). Trimming removed 0 bases at V and 3 bases at J, with 5 bases between. The CDR3 contains 13 residues. The CDR3 DNA reads TGTGCCAGCAGTTTAGCAGGGGACTATGGCTACACCTTC. The encoded protein is CASSLAGDYGYTF.

The chain recombines TRBV30 with TRBJ2-3, with TRBD2 identical over 11 bases. Germline loops: CDR1 GTSNPN, CDR2 SVGIG (reference sequence). The CDR3 covers 17 residues. Trimming took 0 bases from V and 2 from J; bases not matched to a gene: 7. The CDR3 sequence: CAWSVHRLAGITDTQYF. CDR3 coding DNA: TGTGCCTGGAGTGTACACCGACTAGCGGGGATCACAGATACGCAGTATTTT. Drawing the rest from reference TRBV30 and TRBJ2-3, the complete variable domain is SQTIHQWPATLVQPVGSPLSLECTVEGTSNPNLYWYRQAAGRGLQLLFYSVGIGQISSEVPQNLSASRPQDRQFILSSKKLLLSDSGFYLCAWSVHRLAGITDTQYFGPGTRLTVL.

The rearrangement links TRBV12-3 or TRBV12-4 to TRBJ1-2; D unresolved. Trimming removed 3 bases at V and 7 bases at J, with 12 bases between. The CDR3 length is 13 residues. In DNA, the CDR3 is TGTGCCAGCAGTTTCTACGGGGTGAGTGGCTACACCTTC. It is translated as CASSFYGVSGYTF.

The chain uses TRBV30 and TRBJ1-2; 7 nucleotides line up with TRBD1. The germline V gene has CDR1 GTSNPN and CDR2 SVGIG (reference sequence). CDR3 length: 14 residues. V lost 2 bases and J lost 4; bases outside the gene matches: 7. In DNA form, the CDR3 reads TGTGCCTGGAGTCCTAGGGGGCGTTTCTATGGCTACACCTTC. This gives the protein CAWSPRGRFYGYTF. The whole variable domain, filled in from reference TRBV30 and TRBJ1-2, reads SQTIHQWPATLVQPVGSPLSLECTVEGTSNPNLYWYRQAAGRGLQLLFYSVGIGQISSEVPQNLSASRPQDRQFILSSKKLLLSDSGFYLCAWSPRGRFYGYTFGSGTRLTVV.

This chain uses TRBV5-1 with TRBJ2-3; 9 bases are shared with TRBD2. The junction had 14 bases not matched to a gene; V was cut back by 0 bases and J by 6 bases. The CDR3 runs 18 residues. Germline values: CDR1 SGHRS, CDR2 YFSETQ. The CDR3 sequence: CASSLDGSGGSMSDTQYF. Written as DNA, the CDR3 is TGCGCCAGCAGCTTGGACGGTAGCGGGGGATCTATGTCGGATACGCAGTATTTT.

The V call is TRBV4-3, the J call TRBJ2-3; TRBD1 matches at 9 bases. CDR3 size: 18 residues. With V trimmed by 0 bases and J by 4 bases, 11 bases remained unmatched. The V gene's germline CDR1 is LGHNA and CDR2 YSLEER. The CDR3 here is CASSQDNRGLSSPDTQYF. CDR3 DNA: TGCGCCAGCAGCCAAGATAACAGGGGGCTAAGCAGTCCAGATACGCAGTATTTT.

This chain connects TRBV5-1 to TRBJ2-3; 10 bases are a match to TRBD1. V was clipped by 9 bases and J by 5 bases; unmatched bases: 15. The CDR3 is 16 residues long. CDR1 is SGHRS and CDR2 is YFSETQ in the germline V gene. CDR3 nucleotide sequence: TGCGCCACCAGTCCCGGCCAGGACAGGGGGGTAGATACGCAGTATTTT. Translation gives CATSPGQDRGVDTQYF.

The chain has TRBV10-1 and TRBJ2-3; 9 nucleotides line up with TRBD1. CDR1 is WNHNN and CDR2 is SYGVQD in the germline V gene (reference sequence). The CDR3 runs to 14 residues. The trim removed 5 bases at V and 4 bases at J, leaving 4 bases unmatched. The CDR3 sequence is CASSRDRVADTQYF. The CDR3 region has the DNA TGCGCCAGCAGTAGGGACAGGGTAGCAGATACGCAGTATTTT.

This clone has a handful of counts. The V call is TRBV5-6, the J call TRBJ1-5; D ambiguous. Trimming took off 1 base at V and 5 bases at J, with 16 bases between the two ends. CDR1 is SGHDT, CDR2 YYEEEE, per germline. CDR3 length: 16 residues. As DNA, the CDR3 is TGTGCCAGCAGCTTGAAATCGGCGGGGAACCATCAGCCCCAGCATTTT. This encodes CASSLKSAGNHQPQHF.

The chain couples TRBV2 to TRBJ2-7, with D tentatively TRBD2 (5 bases). The CDR3 runs to 21 residues. Germline values: CDR1 SNHLY, CDR2 FYNNEI. Trimming cost V 0 bases and J 0 bases, with 27 bases left between them. The CDR3 here is CASSEATTVSDHGKLSYEQYF. The CDR3 nucleotides are TGTGCCAGCAGTGAAGCGACAACAGTTAGCGATCATGGCAAGCTCTCCTACGAGCAGTACTTC.